The rows below give T cell receptor beta chains drawn from one sample of a study of T cell repertoires in cytomegalovirus infection. TCRdb independently ran MiXCR on the reads; one entry per CDR3 protein. This sample has approximately 500,000 distinct CDR3 sequences; 16% occur once, and the top ten carry 20% to 30%. Sequenced material: CD8+ T cells from PBMCs. The receptors originated from a human donor in good health (CMV status not recorded). Some clones in this sample may be carry-over from other donors' samples. CDR3s include the opening cysteine and the closing phenylalanine or tryptophan. Fields, in order: J gene, V gene, clone size, D gene, CDR3 DNA, CDR3 protein. The D gene is left open where the match is weak. Expanded clones are given a class, and other clones once, few, many or no size at all.

TRBJ2-3 TRBV6-1 - - TGTGCCAGCAGTGAAATTGGGGGGGCAATAGATACGCAGTATTTT CASSEIGGAIDTQYF
TRBJ2-7 TRBV7-9 few - TGTGCCAGCAGCCCGAGACAGGCCCGCTACGAGCAGTACTTC CASSPRQARYEQYF
TRBJ2-5 TRBV6-6 - TRBD2 TGTGCCAGCAGTTACTCCCCAACCAGCGGGGCTGAGACCAAGTACTTC CASSYSPTSGAETKYF
TRBJ2-6 TRBV20-1 - - TGCAGTGCTAGCGGCGTTCAGGGTGCCATCTCTGGGGCCAACGTCCTGACTTTC CSASGVQGAISGANVLTF
TRBJ2-7 TRBV12-3/TRBV12-4 many - TGTGCCAGCAGTTTAGAAGGGGCAGAGCAGTACTTC CASSLEGAEQYF
TRBJ2-3 TRBV28 few - TGTGCCAGCAGTCCAAACTCCAAGACAGATACGCAGTATTTT CASSPNSKTDTQYF
TRBJ2-3 TRBV27 few - TGTGCCAGCAGCCGGGAGAGCCTTAGCACAGATACGCAGTATTTT CASSRESLSTDTQYF
TRBJ2-7 TRBV11-2 few - TGTGCCAGCAGCTTAGAAGGTAGCGGCTCCTACGAGCAGTACTTC CASSLEGSGSYEQYF
TRBJ1-3 TRBV7-9 - TRBD1 TGTGCCAGCAGCCCCGGGACAGGGGGCGCGGAGGGAAACACCATATATTTT CASSPGTGGAEGNTIYF
TRBJ2-1 TRBV28 many TRBD2 TGTGCCAGCAGTTCCTATCACGGCGGGAGTAATGAGCAGTTCTTC CASSSYHGGSNEQFF
TRBJ2-7 TRBV5-6 - TRBD2 TGTGCCAGCAGCCCCCTGGGGGAGGGCCCGTACGAGCAGTACTTC CASSPLGEGPYEQYF
TRBJ2-2 TRBV10-3 few - TGTGCCATCAGTGACCCTCAGGTGGACACCCGTGACGGGGAGCTGTTTTTT CAISDPQVDTRDGELFF
TRBJ2-6 TRBV19 - - TGTGCCAGTAGTACCCCGACAGGTCTCTCTGGGGCCAACGTCCTGACTTTC CASSTPTGLSGANVLTF
TRBJ2-1 TRBV9 - - TGTGCCAGCAGCGGTACAGGGACACCCTACAATGAGCAGTTCTTC CASSGTGTPYNEQFF
TRBJ2-7 TRBV6-6 - TRBD1 TGTGCCAGCAGTCCCGGGACAGGCCACTACGAGCAGTACTTC CASSPGTGHYEQYF
TRBJ2-6 TRBV29-1 few - TGCAGCGCGAAGACCGTCGGTGGGGCCAACGTCCTGACTTTC CSAKTVGGANVLTF